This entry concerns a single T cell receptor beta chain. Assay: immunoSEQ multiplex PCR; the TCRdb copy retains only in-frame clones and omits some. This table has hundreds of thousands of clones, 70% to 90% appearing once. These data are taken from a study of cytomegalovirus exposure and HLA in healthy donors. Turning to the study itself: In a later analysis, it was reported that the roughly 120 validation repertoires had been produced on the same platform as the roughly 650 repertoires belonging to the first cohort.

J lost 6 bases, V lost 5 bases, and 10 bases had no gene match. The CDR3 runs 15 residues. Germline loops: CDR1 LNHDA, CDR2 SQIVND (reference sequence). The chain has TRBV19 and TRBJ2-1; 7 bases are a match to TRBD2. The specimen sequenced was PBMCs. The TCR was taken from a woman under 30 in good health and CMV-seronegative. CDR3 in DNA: TGTGCCAGTAGTTGGACGGCGGGAGCGGTCAATGAGCAGTTCTTC. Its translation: CASSWTAGAVNEQFF.